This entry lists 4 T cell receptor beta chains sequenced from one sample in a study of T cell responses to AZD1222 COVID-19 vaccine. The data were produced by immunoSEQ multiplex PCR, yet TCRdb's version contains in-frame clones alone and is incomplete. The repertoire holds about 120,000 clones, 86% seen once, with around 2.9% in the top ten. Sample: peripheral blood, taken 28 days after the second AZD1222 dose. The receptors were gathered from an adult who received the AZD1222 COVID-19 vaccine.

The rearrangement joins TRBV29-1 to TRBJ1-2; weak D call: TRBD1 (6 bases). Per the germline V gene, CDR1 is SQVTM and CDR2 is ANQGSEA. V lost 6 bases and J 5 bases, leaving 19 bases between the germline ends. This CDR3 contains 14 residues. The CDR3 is CSVVAGQRSYGYTF. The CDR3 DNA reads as TGCAGCGTAGTCGCCGGACAGAGATCTTATGGCTACACCTTC.

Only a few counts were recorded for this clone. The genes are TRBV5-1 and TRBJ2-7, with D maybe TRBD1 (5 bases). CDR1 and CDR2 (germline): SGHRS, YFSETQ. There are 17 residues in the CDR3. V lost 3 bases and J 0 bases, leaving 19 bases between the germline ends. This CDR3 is CASSSKSAAGRSYEQYF. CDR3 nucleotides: TGCGCCAGCAGCTCTAAGTCCGCGGCAGGGCGCTCCTACGAGCAGTACTTC. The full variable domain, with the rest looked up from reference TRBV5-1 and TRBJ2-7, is KAGVTQTPRYLIKTRGQQVTLSCSPISGHRSVSWYQQTPGQGLQFLFEYFSETQRNKGNFPGRFSGRQFSNSRSEMNVSTLELGDSALYLCASSSKSAAGRSYEQYFGPGTRLTVT.

The CDR3 sequence: CASRGGKGTEAFF. The CDR3 DNA is TGTGCCAGCAGAGGGGGTAAAGGAACTGAAGCTTTCTTT. The chain couples TRBV25-1 to TRBJ1-1; a possible D gene is TRBD1 (6 bases). The CDR3 length is 13 residues. Germline loops: CDR1 MGHDK, CDR2 SYGVNS. V lost 6 bases to trimming and J lost 5 bases, with 13 bases between them.

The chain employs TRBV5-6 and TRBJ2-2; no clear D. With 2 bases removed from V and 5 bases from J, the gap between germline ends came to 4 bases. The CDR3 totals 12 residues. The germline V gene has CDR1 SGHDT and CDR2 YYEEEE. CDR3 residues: CASSFPTGELFF. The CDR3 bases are TGTGCCAGCAGCTTCCCTACCGGGGAGCTGTTTTTT.